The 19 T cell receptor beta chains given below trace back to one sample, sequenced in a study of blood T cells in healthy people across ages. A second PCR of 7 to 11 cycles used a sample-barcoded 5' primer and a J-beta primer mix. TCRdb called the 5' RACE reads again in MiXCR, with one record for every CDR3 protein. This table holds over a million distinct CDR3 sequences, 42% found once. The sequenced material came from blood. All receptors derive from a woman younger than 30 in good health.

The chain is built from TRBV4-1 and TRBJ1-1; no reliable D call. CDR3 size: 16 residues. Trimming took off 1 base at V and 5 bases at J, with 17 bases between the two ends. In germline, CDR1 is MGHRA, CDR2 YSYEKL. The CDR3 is CASSQGGASLGTEAFF. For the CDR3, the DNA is TGCGCCAGCAGCCAAGGGGGAGCCTCCTTGGGGACTGAAGCTTTCTTT.

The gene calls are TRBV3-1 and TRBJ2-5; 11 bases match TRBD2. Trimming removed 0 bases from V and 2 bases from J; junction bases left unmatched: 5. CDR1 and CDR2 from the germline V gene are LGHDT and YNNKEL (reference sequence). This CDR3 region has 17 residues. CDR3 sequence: CASSQEVRLAGQETQYF. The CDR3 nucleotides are TGTGCCAGCAGCCAAGAAGTAAGACTAGCGGGGCAAGAGACCCAGTACTTC.

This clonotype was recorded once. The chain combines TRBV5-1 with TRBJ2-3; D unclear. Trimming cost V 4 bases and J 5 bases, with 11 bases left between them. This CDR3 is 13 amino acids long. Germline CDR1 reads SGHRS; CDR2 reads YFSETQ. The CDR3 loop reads CASSRQIGDTQYF. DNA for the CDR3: TGCGCCAGCAGCCGTCAGATTGGAGATACGCAGTATTTT.

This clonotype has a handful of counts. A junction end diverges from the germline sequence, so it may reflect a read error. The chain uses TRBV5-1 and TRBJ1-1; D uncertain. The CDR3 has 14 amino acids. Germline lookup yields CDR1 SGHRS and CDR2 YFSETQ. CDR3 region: CASSLGRENTEAFF. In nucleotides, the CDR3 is TGTGCCAGCAGCCTCGGACGGGAGAACACTGAAGCTTTCTTT.

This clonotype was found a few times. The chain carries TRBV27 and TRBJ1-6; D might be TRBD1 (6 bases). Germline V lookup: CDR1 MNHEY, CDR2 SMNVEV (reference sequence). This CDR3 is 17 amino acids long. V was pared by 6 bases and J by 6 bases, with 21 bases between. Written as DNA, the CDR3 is TGTGCCAGCAGCCTCGACCTGTGGGGGGCGGGTAATTCACCCCTCCACTTT. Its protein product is CASSLDLWGAGNSPLHF.

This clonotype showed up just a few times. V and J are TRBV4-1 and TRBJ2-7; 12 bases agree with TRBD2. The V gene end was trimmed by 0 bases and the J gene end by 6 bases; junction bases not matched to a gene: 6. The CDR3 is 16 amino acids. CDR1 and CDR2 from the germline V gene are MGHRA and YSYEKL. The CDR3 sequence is CASSQDFASGRGEQYF. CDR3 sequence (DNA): TGCGCCAGCAGCCAAGATTTCGCTAGCGGGAGGGGCGAGCAGTACTTC.

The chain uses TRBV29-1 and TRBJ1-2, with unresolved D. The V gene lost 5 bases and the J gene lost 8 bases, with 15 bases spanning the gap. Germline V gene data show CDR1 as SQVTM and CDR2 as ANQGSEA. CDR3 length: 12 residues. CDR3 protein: CSVSRVLRGYTF. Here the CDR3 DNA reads TGCAGCGTTTCTAGGGTCCTTAGAGGCTACACCTTC. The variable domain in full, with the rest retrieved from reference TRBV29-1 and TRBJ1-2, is SAVISQKPSRDICQRGTSLTIQCQVDSQVTMMFWYRQQPGQSLTLIATANQGSEATYESGFVIDKFPISRPNLTFSTLTVSNMSPEDSSIYLCSVSRVLRGYTFGSGTRLTVV.

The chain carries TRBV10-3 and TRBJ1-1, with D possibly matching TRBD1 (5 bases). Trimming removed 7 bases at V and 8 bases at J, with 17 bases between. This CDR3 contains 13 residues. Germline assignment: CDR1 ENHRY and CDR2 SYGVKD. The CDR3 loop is CAIILDGTVEAFF. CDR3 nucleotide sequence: TGTGCCATCATTCTGGACGGGACGGTAGAAGCTTTCTTT.

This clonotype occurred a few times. Here the CDR3 reads CATSRDRLAGWQETQYF. The CDR3 nucleotides are TGTGCCACCAGCAGAGATCGGCTAGCGGGTTGGCAAGAGACCCAGTACTTC. The gene calls are TRBV15 and TRBJ2-7; 8 nucleotides line up with TRBD2. The DNA matches TRBJ2-5 better at its end, which makes the J call doubtful. CDR1 is LNHNV and CDR2 is YYDKDF in the germline V gene (reference sequence). There are 17 residues in the CDR3.

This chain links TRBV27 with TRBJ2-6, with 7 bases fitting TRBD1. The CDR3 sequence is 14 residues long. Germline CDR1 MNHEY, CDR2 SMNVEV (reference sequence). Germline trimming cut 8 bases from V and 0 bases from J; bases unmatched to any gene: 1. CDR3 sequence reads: CASHRGSGANVLTF. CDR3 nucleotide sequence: TGTGCCAGCCACAGGGGCTCTGGGGCCAACGTCCTGACTTTC.

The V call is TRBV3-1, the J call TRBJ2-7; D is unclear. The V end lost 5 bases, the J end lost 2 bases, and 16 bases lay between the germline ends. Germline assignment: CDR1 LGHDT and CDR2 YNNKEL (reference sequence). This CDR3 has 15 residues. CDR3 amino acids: CASSSAAEPTYEQYF. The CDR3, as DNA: TGTGCCAGCAGCAGCGCGGCGGAACCTACCTACGAGCAGTACTTC.

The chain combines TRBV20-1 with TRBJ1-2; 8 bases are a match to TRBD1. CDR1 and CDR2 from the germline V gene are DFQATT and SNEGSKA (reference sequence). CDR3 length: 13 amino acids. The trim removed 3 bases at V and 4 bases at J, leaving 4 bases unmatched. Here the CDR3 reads CSASYRGGYGYTF. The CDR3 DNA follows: TGCAGTGCTAGCTACAGGGGGGGCTATGGCTACACCTTC.

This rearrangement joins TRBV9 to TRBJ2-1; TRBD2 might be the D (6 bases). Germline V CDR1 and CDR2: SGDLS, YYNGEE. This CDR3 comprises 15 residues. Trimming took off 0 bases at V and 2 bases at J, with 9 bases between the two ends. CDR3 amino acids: CASSVGGRTYNEQFF. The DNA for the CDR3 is TGTGCCAGCAGCGTAGGGGGGAGGACCTACAATGAGCAGTTCTTC.

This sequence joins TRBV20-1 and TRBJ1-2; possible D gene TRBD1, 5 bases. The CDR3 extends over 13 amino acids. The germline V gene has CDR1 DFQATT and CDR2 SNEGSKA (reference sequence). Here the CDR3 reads CSPSGPQDYGYTF. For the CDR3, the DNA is TGCAGCCCTTCGGGACCTCAAGACTATGGCTACACCTTC.

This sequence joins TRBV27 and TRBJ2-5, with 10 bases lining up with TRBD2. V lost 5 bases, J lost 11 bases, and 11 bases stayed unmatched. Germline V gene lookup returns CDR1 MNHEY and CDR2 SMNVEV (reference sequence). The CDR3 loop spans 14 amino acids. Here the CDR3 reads CASSPKREGYKQYF. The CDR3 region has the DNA TGTGCCAGCAGTCCAAAGCGGGAGGGCTACAAGCAGTACTTC.

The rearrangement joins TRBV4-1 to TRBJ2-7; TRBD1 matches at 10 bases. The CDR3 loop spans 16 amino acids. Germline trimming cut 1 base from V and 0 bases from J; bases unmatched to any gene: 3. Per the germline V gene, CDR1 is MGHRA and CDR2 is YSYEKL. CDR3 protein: CASSQAGTGVSYEQYF. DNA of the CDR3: TGCGCCAGCAGCCAAGCGGGGACAGGGGTCTCCTACGAGCAGTACTTC.

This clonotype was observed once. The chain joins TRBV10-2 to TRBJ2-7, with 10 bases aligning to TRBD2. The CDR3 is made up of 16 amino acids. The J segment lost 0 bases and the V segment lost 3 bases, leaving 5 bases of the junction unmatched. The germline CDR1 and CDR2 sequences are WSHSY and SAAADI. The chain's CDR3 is CASSETSGDFSYEQYF. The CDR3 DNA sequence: TGCGCCAGCAGTGAAACTAGCGGGGATTTCTCCTACGAGCAGTACTTC.

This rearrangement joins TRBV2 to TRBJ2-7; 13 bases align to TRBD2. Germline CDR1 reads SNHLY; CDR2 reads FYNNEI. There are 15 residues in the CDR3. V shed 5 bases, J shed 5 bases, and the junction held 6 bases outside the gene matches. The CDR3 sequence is CASSSTSGRANEQYF. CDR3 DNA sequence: TGTGCCAGCAGTTCTACTAGCGGGAGGGCCAACGAGCAGTACTTC.

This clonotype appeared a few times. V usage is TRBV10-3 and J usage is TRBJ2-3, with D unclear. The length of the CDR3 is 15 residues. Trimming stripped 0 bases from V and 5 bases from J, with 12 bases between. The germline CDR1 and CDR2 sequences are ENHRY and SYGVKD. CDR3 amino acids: CAISESSTFKDTQYF. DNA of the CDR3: TGTGCCATCAGTGAGTCGTCGACATTTAAAGATACGCAGTATTTT.